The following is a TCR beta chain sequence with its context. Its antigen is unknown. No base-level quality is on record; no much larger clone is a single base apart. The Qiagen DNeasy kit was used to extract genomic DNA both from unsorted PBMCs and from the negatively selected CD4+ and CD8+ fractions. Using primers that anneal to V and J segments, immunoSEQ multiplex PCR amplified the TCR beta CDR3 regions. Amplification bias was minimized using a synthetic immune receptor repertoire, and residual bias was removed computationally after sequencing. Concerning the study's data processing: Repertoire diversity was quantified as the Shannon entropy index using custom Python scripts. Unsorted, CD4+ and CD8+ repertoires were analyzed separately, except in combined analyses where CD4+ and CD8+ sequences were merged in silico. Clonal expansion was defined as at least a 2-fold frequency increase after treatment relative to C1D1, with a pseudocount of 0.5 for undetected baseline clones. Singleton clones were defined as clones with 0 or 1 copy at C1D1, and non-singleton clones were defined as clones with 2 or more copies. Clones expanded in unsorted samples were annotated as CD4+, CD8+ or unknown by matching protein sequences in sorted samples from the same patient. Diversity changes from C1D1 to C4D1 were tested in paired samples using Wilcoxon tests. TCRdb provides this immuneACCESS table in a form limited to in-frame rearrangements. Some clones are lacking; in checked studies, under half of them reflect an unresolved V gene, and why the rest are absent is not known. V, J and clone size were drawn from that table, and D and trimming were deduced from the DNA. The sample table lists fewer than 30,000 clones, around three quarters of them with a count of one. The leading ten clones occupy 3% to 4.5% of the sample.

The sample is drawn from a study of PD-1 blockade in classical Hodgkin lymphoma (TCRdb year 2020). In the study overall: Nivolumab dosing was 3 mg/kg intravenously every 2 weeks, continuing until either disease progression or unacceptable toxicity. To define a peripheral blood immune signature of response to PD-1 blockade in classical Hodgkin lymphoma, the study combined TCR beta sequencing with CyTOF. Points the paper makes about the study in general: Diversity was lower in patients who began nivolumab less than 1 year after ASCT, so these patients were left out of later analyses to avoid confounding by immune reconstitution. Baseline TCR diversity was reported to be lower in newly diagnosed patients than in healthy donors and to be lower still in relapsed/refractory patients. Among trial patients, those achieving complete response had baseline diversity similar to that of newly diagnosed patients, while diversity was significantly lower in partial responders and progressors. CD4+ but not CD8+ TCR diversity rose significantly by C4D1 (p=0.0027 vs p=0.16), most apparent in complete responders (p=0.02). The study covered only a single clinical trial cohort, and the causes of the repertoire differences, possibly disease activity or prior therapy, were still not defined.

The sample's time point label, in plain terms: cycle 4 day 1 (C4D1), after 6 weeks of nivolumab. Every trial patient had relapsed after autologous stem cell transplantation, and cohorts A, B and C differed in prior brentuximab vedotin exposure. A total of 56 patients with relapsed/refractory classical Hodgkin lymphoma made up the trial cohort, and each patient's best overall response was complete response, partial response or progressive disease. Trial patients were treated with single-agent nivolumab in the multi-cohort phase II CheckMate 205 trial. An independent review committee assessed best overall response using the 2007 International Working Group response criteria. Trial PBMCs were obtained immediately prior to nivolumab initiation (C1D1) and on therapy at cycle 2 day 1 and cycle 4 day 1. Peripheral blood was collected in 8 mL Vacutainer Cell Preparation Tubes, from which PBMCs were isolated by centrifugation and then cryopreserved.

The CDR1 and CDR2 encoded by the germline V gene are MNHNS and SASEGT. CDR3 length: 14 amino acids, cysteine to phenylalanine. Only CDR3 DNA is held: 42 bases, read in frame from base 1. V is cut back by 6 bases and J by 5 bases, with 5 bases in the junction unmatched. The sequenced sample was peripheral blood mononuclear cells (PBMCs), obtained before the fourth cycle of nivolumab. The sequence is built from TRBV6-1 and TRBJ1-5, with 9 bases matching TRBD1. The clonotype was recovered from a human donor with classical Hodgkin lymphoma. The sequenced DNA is TGTGCCAGCAGGGGGACAGGGACCTATCAGCCCCAGCATTTT. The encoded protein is CASRGTGTYQPQHF.